This TCR beta chain was recorded in a study of technical replicates of blood from a few donors. CDR1 is MNHNY, CDR2 SVGAGI, per germline (reference sequence). V trimming: 6 bases; J trimming: 5 bases; junction bases outside the gene matches: 6. This CDR3 has 13 amino acids. Profiling relied on immunoSEQ multiplex PCR, and the TCRdb table lists in-frame clones only, not all of them. The table includes approximately 73,000 clones, approximately 91% detected once. This clonotype was obtained from a human donor in good health. The V gene is TRBV6-6, the J gene TRBJ2-5, with TRBD2 identical over 7 bases. Material: T cells isolated from PBMCs. Here the CDR3 reads CASRSGTIETQYF. The CDR3 region has the DNA TGTGCCAGCAGGTCCGGGACTATTGAGACCCAGTACTTC.